One sample yielded the 15 T cell receptor beta chains listed below, sequenced in a study of T cell responses to AZD1222 COVID-19 vaccine. Clones were sequenced by immunoSEQ multiplex PCR, and TCRdb holds only the in-frame ones, with some missing. Of 150,000 or so clones listed, 89% are singletons. The specimen was peripheral blood, collected on day 0 of AZD1222 vaccination. Receptors originate from an adult in good health.

This rearrangement joins TRBV6-5 to TRBJ2-5; 7 nucleotides line up with TRBD1. The germline gives CDR1 MNHEY, CDR2 SVGAGI. The CDR3 covers 14 residues. Unmatched junction bases numbered 7, after V lost 6 bases and J lost 3 bases. The CDR3 reads CASRRQGIEETQYF. CDR3 nucleotides: TGTGCCAGCAGGCGACAGGGTATCGAAGAGACCCAGTACTTC.

This rearrangement joins TRBV5-1 to TRBJ1-6; a possible D gene is TRBD1 (6 bases). The V end lost 0 bases, the J end lost 4 bases, and 11 bases lay between the germline ends. CDR3 size: 16 residues. Looked up from germline, CDR1 is SGHRS and CDR2 is YFSETQ. The DNA of the CDR3 is TGCGCCAGCAGCTTGGACGGGGACACTTATAATTCACCCCTCCACTTT. This codes for CASSLDGDTYNSPLHF.

This chain connects TRBV27 to TRBJ2-3; TRBD2 matches at 7 bases. J lost 6 bases, V lost 7 bases, and 13 bases had no gene match. The CDR3 has 15 residues. Germline values: CDR1 MNHEY, CDR2 SMNVEV (reference sequence). CDR3 sequence reads: CASTPWGEGRDTQYF. CDR3 sequence (DNA): TGTGCCAGCACCCCCTGGGGGGAGGGCCGTGATACGCAGTATTTT.

The chain couples TRBV28 to TRBJ1-6; D ambiguous. In germline, CDR1 is MDHEN, CDR2 SYDVKM. Trimming removed 3 bases from V and 12 bases from J, with 9 bases in between. The CDR3 consists of 12 residues. This CDR3 is CASSFVGRPLHF. The CDR3 DNA is TGTGCCAGCAGTTTTGTTGGTCGACCCCTCCACTTT.

The chain recombines TRBV3-1 (or the pseudogene TRBV3-2) with TRBJ1-3; a possible D gene is TRBD1 (6 bases). Germline V gene sequence: CDR1 LGHDT, CDR2 YNNKEL (reference sequence). The length of the CDR3 is 13 residues. Trimming stripped 5 bases from V and 8 bases from J, with 13 bases between. This chain's CDR3 is CASSSIGGDTIYF. The CDR3 DNA follows: TGTGCCAGCAGCTCCATAGGGGGAGACACCATATATTTT.

V gene TRBV7-2 combines with J gene TRBJ2-2; D is unclear. V lost 6 bases and J lost 3, with 11 bases in between. The CDR3 spans 14 residues. The germline V gene encodes CDR1 SGHTA and CDR2 FQGNSA. The CDR3: CASRPRQDTGELFF. CDR3 DNA sequence: TGTGCCAGCAGACCGCGGCAGGACACCGGGGAGCTGTTTTTT.

The chain is built from TRBV2 and TRBJ2-3, with 11 bases lining up with TRBD2. Germline lookup yields CDR1 SNHLY and CDR2 FYNNEI. This CDR3 is built from 18 residues. V lost 6 bases and J lost 3; bases outside the gene matches: 14. Here the CDR3 DNA reads TGTGCCAGCAGCACTAGCGGGAGACGGATTCGGGGTACAGATACGCAGTATTTT. Translation: CASSTSGRRIRGTDTQYF.

The V call is TRBV7-2, the J call TRBJ1-5; perhaps TRBD1 as D (5 bases). Germline assignment: CDR1 SGHTA and CDR2 FQGNSA. The CDR3 loop spans 15 amino acids. V gave up 5 bases and J gave up 6 bases, with 17 bases separating them. CDR3: CASSLGGETPQPQHF. In DNA, the CDR3 is TGTGCCAGCAGCCTCGGGGGGGAAACTCCTCAGCCCCAGCATTTT.

The chain carries TRBV19 and TRBJ2-1, with TRBD1 as a possible D gene (6 bases). CDR1 is LNHDA and CDR2 is SQIVND in the germline V gene (reference sequence). V gave up 1 base and J gave up 0 bases, with 13 bases separating them. The CDR3 length is 17 residues. The CDR3 DNA reads TGTGCCAGTAGTATAGTAAGGGGGTCGGGCTCCTACAATGAGCAGTTCTTC. As protein: CASSIVRGSGSYNEQFF.

CDR3 residues: CASSVRLGGPGELFF. The CDR3, as DNA: TGTGCCAGCAGCGTACGACTAGGGGGGCCCGGGGAGCTGTTTTTT. V and J are TRBV9 and TRBJ2-2; D could derive from TRBD1 or TRBD2 (6 bases each). Germline CDR1 and CDR2: SGDLS and YYNGEE. Trimming took off 1 base at V and 6 bases at J, with 13 bases between the two ends. The CDR3 is 15 residues long. Full variable domain (missing parts from reference TRBV9 and TRBJ2-2): DSGVTQTPKHLITATGQRVTLRCSPRSGDLSVYWYQQSLDQGLQFLIQYYNGEERAKGNILERFSAQQFPDLHSELNLSSLELGDSALYFCASSVRLGGPGELFFGEGSRLTVL.

V is TRBV10-3 and J is TRBJ2-3, with D unresolved. The CDR3 length is 13 residues. Germline loops: CDR1 ENHRY, CDR2 SYGVKD. Deletions cut 3 bases from V and 4 bases from J, with 8 bases between. DNA of the CDR3: TGTGCCATCAGTGAATCCGGGTCAGATACGCAGTATTTT. It translates to CAISESGSDTQYF.

This clone has just one count. The chain carries TRBV28 and TRBJ1-5; D gene uncertain. Germline lookup yields CDR1 MDHEN and CDR2 SYDVKM. This CDR3 is 16 amino acids long. The V and J ends lost 4 bases and 1 base respectively, with 14 bases between them. Here the CDR3 DNA reads TGTGCCAGCAGTTACTTCCGGACTCGGAGCAATCAGCCCCAGCATTTT. It yields the protein CASSYFRTRSNQPQHF.

This rearrangement joins TRBV25-1 to TRBJ2-5; 11 positions match TRBD2. V lost 5 bases and J lost 3; bases outside the gene matches: 2. Germline loops: CDR1 MGHDK, CDR2 SYGVNS. The CDR3 totals 14 residues. DNA for the CDR3: TGTGCCAGCAGTCTACTAGCGGGAGAAGAGACCCAGTACTTC. Translation: CASSLLAGEETQYF.

This clone was found a few times. The chain combines TRBV11-1 with TRBJ2-7; TRBD2 aligns across 7 bases. CDR1 is SGHAT, CDR2 FQDESV, per germline (reference sequence). V lost 3 bases to trimming and J lost 8 bases; unmatched junction nucleotides: 7. The CDR3 is 13 residues long. The CDR3 DNA sequence: TGTGCCAGCAGCTTCGGCGGGAGAGGGAAGCAGTACTTC. Amino acids: CASSFGGRGKQYF.

This rearrangement joins TRBV7-9 to TRBJ2-7, with D hard to call. Trimming removed 4 bases from V and 4 bases from J, with 5 bases in between. Germline V gene data show CDR1 as SEHNR and CDR2 as FQNEAQ (reference sequence). The CDR3 runs 11 residues. CDR3 bases: TGTGCCAGCAGCTCCGAATACGAGCAGTACTTC. It yields the protein CASSSEYEQYF.